The T cell receptor (beta chain) under discussion was sequenced for a study of T-cell reconstitution after alpha-beta-depleted transplantation in children (TCRdb year 2016). For the study in its entirety: T-cell immune reconstitution after TCRalphabeta/CD19-depleted allogeneic hematopoietic cell transplantation in children was quantitatively tracked in the study by means of TCR repertoire profiling. The research as a whole found: In some patients, the high TCRbeta diversity seen at day 60 was put down to recipient T cells and intrathymic progenitors that had survived conditioning. Over subsequent months, a decline in hyperexpanded clone frequencies was noted, and after one year, T-cell counts and TCRbeta diversity were mostly ascribed to newly produced T cells. About two months after transplant, the apparently early recovery of alphabetaT-cell counts reportedly depended on just several hundred clones that had expanded rapidly and came from non-depleted graft cells.

Receptor amplification or capture employed PCR. The reads were generated on an Illumina HiSeq 2500. TCR library preparation used molecular barcoding, with unique molecular identifiers applied to normalize quantification of the TCRbeta repertoire. The public reads were reanalyzed by TCRdb: fastp trimming at Q25, MiXCR alignment, in-frame beta chains only. Every CDR3 protein is listed once, alongside the most common genes and DNA of its rows. Recorded for this sample are over 150,000 distinct CDR3 sequences; about 6% of them occurred a single time. The top ten clones comprise approximately 4.1% of the sample. This clonotype came up many times. Its antigen target is currently unknown. Per-nucleotide qualities are absent, and no much larger clonotype sits a single base away. Read against the paper, the sample's treatment or condition label means: allogeneic hematopoietic cell transplantation with graft depleted of TCRalphabeta T cells and CD19 B cells. TCRalphabeta/CD19-depleted allogeneic hematopoietic cell grafts were given to the transplant recipients, all of whom were children.

Germline trimming: 0 bases from V, 4 bases from J; junction bases outside gene matches: 7. The CDR3 goes from the cysteine to the phenylalanine over 18 residues. Kept here is only the CDR3 DNA, which spans 54 bases and is read in frame from base 1. The CDR1 and CDR2 encoded by the germline V gene are SGHVS and FNYEAQ. The clonotype originates from a girl younger than two with combined immunodeficiency, due to receive a stem cell transplant. The chain is made from TRBV7-6 and TRBJ2-3, and TRBD2 aligns with 13 junction nucleotides. Source: PBMCs, taken before TCRalphabeta/CD19-depleted stem cell transplant. The sequence in DNA is TGTGCCAGCAGCTTAGCCCCCGGGACTAGCGGGGCATCAGATACGCAGTATTTT. The encoded protein is CASSLAPGTSGASDTQYF.